The 9 T cell receptor beta chains reported below all come from one sample, sequenced in a study of cytomegalovirus exposure and HLA in healthy donors (TCRdb year 2017). Receptor libraries were prepared by the immunoSEQ multiplex PCR assay. The source is immuneACCESS, and TCRdb retained only in-frame sequences with V and J called. Part of the clones is not carried over; for the studies checked, unresolved V genes explain less than half of this, and the remainder is unexplained. The sample table holds 200,000 to 300,000 clones, of which 90% were seen once. Approximately 3.1% of the sample comes from the top ten. Input material: PBMCs. These TCRs come from a woman in her twenties or thirties in good health and CMV-seronegative.

This chain uses TRBV11-2 with TRBJ2-5; D uncertain. Trimming pared 2 bases from V and 2 bases from J, leaving 15 bases between. Germline V lookup: CDR1 SGHAT, CDR2 FQNNGV. The CDR3 totals 16 residues. DNA of the CDR3: TGTGCCAGCAGCTTACTCCATCCTACGGCGCAAGAGACCCAGTACTTC. Amino acid sequence: CASSLLHPTAQETQYF.

This sequence joins TRBV29-1 and TRBJ2-2, with D unresolved. CDR1 is SQVTM and CDR2 is ANQGSEA in the germline V gene. This CDR3 region has 10 residues. V was clipped by 6 bases and J by 5 bases, with 4 bases between them. CDR3 amino acids: CSVWTGELFF. The CDR3 coding sequence is TGCAGCGTATGGACCGGGGAGCTGTTTTTT.

The chain employs TRBV18 and TRBJ1-2; no firm D call. The CDR3 consists of 14 residues. Germline CDR1 KGHSH, CDR2 LQKENI. The V and J ends lost 0 bases and 4 bases respectively, with 9 bases between them. The chain's CDR3 is CASSPPTDFYGYTF. Written as DNA, the CDR3 is TGTGCCAGCTCACCACCCACTGACTTCTATGGCTACACCTTC. Filled out from reference TRBV18 and TRBJ1-2, the complete variable domain reads NAGVMQNPRHLVRRRGQEARLRCSPMKGHSHVYWYRQLPEEGLKFMVYLQKENIIDESGMPKERFSAEFPKEGPSILRIQQVVRGDSAAYFCASSPPTDFYGYTFGSGTRLTVV.

Comment on this clone: Other DNA sequences of this sample code for an identical CDR3. This chain connects TRBV5-1 to TRBJ2-3; D gene unclear. Germline-derived CDR1 and CDR2 are SGHRS and YFSETQ. The CDR3 extends over 14 amino acids. V shed 4 bases and J shed 1 base, with 10 bases lying between them. The CDR3 loop is CASSAASGTDTQYF. The CDR3 DNA follows: TGCGCCAGCAGCGCGGCCTCAGGCACAGATACGCAGTATTTT.

This chain links TRBV29-1 with TRBJ2-1; 9 bases agree with TRBD2. Germline trimming cut 6 bases from V and 3 bases from J; bases unmatched to any gene: 6. Germline V gene data show CDR1 as SQVTM and CDR2 as ANQGSEA. This CDR3 spans 14 amino acids. CDR3 DNA sequence: TGCAGCGTGATTAGCGGGAGCCGCTACAATGAGCAGTTCTTC. Translating it yields CSVISGSRYNEQFF.

The V and J genes are TRBV6-6 and TRBJ2-7; a possible D gene is TRBD2 (7 bases). The V gene lost 7 bases and the J gene lost 6 bases, with 13 bases spanning the gap. CDR1 and CDR2 (germline): MNHNY, SVGAGI (reference sequence). CDR3 length equals 12 residues. The CDR3 DNA sequence: TGTGCCAGCACTACAAGGGGGGGCGAGCAGTACTTC. Protein product: CASTTRGGEQYF.

The J gene is TRBJ2-4, the V gene TRBV29-1; D ambiguous. V shed 4 bases and J shed 5 bases, with 12 bases lying between them. The germline CDR1 and CDR2 sequences are SQVTM and ANQGSEA. The CDR3 extends over 13 amino acids. CDR3 sequence (DNA): TGCAGCGTTGGGCGCGTAAACGAAAACATTCAGTACTTC. Protein sequence: CSVGRVNENIQYF.

The chain joins TRBV13 to TRBJ2-7; 12 bases are a match to TRBD2. Germline V lookup: CDR1 PRHDT, CDR2 FYEKMQ (reference sequence). This CDR3 is 17 amino acids long. The V gene end was trimmed by 5 bases and the J gene end by 1 base; junction bases not matched to a gene: 9. For the CDR3, the DNA is TGTGCCAGCAGCCCCCCCGTGGGGACTAGCGGGTCCTACGAGCAGTACTTC. It specifies CASSPPVGTSGSYEQYF.

The chain recombines TRBV7-2 with TRBJ2-5; 10 bases align to TRBD2. The CDR3 consists of 16 residues. Germline V gene sequence: CDR1 SGHTA, CDR2 FQGNSA. Trimming cost V 3 bases and J 9 bases; bases outside gene matches: 13. As DNA, the CDR3 is TGTGCCAGCAGCTTCGGACTAGCGGCCCCCGCTAGGGCCCAGTACTTC. Amino acid sequence: CASSFGLAAPARAQYF. The entire variable domain, with the rest obtained from reference TRBV7-2 and TRBJ2-5, is as follows: GAGVSQSPSNKVTEKGKDVELRCDPISGHTALYWYRQSLGQGLEFLIYFQGNSAPDKSGLPSDRFSAERTGGSVSTLTIQRTQQEDSAVYLCASSFGLAAPARAQYFGPGTRLLVL.